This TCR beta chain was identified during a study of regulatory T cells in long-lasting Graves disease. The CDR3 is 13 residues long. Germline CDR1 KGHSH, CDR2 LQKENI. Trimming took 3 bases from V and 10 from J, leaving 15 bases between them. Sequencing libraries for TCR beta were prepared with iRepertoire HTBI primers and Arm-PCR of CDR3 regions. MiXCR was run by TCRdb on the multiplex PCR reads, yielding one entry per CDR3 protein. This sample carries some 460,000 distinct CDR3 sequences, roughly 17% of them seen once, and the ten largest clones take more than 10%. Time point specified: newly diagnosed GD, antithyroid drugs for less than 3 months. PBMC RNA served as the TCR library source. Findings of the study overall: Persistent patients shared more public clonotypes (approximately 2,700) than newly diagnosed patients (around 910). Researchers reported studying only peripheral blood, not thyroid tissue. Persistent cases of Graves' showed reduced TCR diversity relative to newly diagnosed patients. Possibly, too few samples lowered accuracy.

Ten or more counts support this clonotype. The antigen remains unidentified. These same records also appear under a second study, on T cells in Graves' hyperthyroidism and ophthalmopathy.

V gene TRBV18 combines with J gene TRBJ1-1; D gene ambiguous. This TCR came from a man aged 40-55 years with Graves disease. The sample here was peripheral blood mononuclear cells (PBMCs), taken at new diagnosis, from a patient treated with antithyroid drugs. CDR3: CASSPTARVGAFF. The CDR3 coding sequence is TGTGCCAGCTCACCGACCGCCCGGGTGGGAGCTTTCTTT.